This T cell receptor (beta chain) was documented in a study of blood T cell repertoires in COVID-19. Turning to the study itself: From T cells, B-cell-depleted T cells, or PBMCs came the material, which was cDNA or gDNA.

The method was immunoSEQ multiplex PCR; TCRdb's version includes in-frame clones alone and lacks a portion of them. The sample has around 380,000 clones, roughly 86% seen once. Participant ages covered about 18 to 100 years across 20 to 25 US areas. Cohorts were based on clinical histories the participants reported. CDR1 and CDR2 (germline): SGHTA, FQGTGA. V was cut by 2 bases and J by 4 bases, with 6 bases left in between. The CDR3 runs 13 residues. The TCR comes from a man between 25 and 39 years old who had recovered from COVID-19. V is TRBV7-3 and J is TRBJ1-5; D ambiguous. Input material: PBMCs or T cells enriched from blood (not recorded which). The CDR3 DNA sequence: TGTGCCAGCAGCTTAGACGGGAATCAGCCCCAGCATTTT. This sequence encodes CASSLDGNQPQHF.